This T cell receptor beta chain was identified during a study of blood T cells in healthy people across ages. The use of a sample-barcoded 5' primer and a J-beta primer mix characterized a second PCR of about 6 to 12 cycles. One entry per CDR3 protein results from TCRdb running MiXCR on the 5' RACE reads. The table records around 850,000 distinct CDR3 sequences, under 40% of them present only once. The study isolated at least 6.5 million PBMCs from each sample. This clonotype was counted only a few times. The sequenced sample consisted of blood. The sequence was obtained from a young man in good health.

CDR3 nucleotides: TGCAGTGCTCCGAGTAGCGACTACAATGAGCAGTTCTTC. Translation gives CSAPSSDYNEQFF. This rearrangement joins TRBV20-1 to TRBJ2-1, with a tentative D call TRBD2 (5 bases). Germline V CDR1 and CDR2: DFQATT, SNEGSKA (reference sequence). The V and J ends lost 5 bases and 3 bases respectively, with 11 bases between them. The CDR3 runs 13 residues.